This T cell receptor (beta chain) was sequenced for a study of spatial heterogeneity in lung cancer. General observations from the study: Tumors with more nonsynonymous mutations had more expanded intratumoral alpha and beta TCRs.

Noted time point: sample taken at primary tumor resection. This clonotype counts as medium-sized. Its antigen is as yet unknown. A library prepared for alpha chains yielded this beta chain as an off-target read; its size is of little meaning. TCRdb independently ran MiXCR on the 5' RACE reads; one entry per CDR3 protein. The sample includes several thousand distinct CDR3 sequences, around an eighth of them seen just once. Germline CDR1 reads SGHVS; CDR2 reads FNYEAQ. This CDR3 has 13 amino acids. V dropped 1 base and J dropped 3 bases, with 7 bases sitting between them. The clonotype was recovered from a male donor with early-stage non-small cell lung cancer. The chain uses TRBV7-6 and TRBJ2-7, with no clear D. Sequencing used lung tumor tissue, obtained at surgery. The CDR3 DNA is TGTGCCAGCAGCTTAGGCCCACGCTACGAGCAGTACTTC. Its translation: CASSLGPRYEQYF.